The rows below give T cell receptor beta chains drawn from one sample of a study of blood T cell repertoires in COVID-19. The protocol was immunoSEQ multiplex PCR, while the TCRdb copy is restricted to in-frame clones and leaves out a portion. The table records over 90,000 clones, over 75% of them present only once. Sequenced sample: peripheral blood. The source of these receptors is a man between 60 and 75 years old with acute or convalescent COVID-19. The CDR3 runs from the conserved cysteine through the conserved F or W. D genes are given only for firm matches. Where a row states a size, it is once, few, many or the class of an expanded clone; other rows omit it.

V gene: TRBV5-8; clone size: -; J gene: TRBJ1-5; D gene: TRBD1; CDR3 protein: CASSAGRDSANQPQHF; CDR3 DNA: TGTGCCAGCAGCGCGGGCCGGGACAGTGCCAATCAGCCCCAGCATTTT
V gene: TRBV13; clone size: -; J gene: TRBJ1-3; D gene: -; CDR3 protein: CASSLGTVSGNTIYF; CDR3 DNA: TGTGCCAGCAGCTTAGGCACAGTATCTGGAAACACCATATATTTT
V gene: TRBV7-3; clone size: -; J gene: TRBJ2-2; D gene: -; CDR3 protein: CASSLTGGTGELFF; CDR3 DNA: TGTGCCAGCAGCTTAACCGGAGGCACCGGGGAGCTGTTTTTT
V gene: TRBV21-1; clone size: -; J gene: TRBJ2-3; D gene: -; CDR3 protein: CASRQGAEAGPTFFDTQYF; CDR3 DNA: TGTGCCAGCAGACAGGGGGCGGAGGCTGGCCCCACTTTTTTCGATACGCAGTATTTT
V gene: TRBV5-1; clone size: -; J gene: TRBJ2-7; D gene: TRBD2; CDR3 protein: CASSFGPTVRGGPRYEQYF; CDR3 DNA: TGCGCCAGCAGCTTCGGCCCAACAGTCCGGGGAGGGCCGAGGTACGAGCAGTACTTC
V gene: TRBV5-1; clone size: -; J gene: TRBJ2-7; D gene: -; CDR3 protein: CASSFSGRASYEQYF; CDR3 DNA: TGCGCCAGCAGCTTTTCGGGCAGGGCAAGCTACGAGCAGTACTTC
V gene: TRBV7-2; clone size: -; J gene: TRBJ2-7; D gene: TRBD2; CDR3 protein: CASSPTSGTYEQYF; CDR3 DNA: TGTGCCAGCAGCCCGACTAGCGGGACCTACGAGCAGTACTTC
V gene: TRBV7-2; clone size: -; J gene: TRBJ2-1; D gene: TRBD2; CDR3 protein: CASSSPGGRARQFF; CDR3 DNA: TGTGCCAGCAGCTCGCCAGGCGGGAGGGCCAGGCAGTTCTTC
V gene: TRBV7-9; clone size: -; J gene: TRBJ2-2; D gene: -; CDR3 protein: CASSPRLVMDTGELFF; CDR3 DNA: TGTGCCAGCAGCCCCCGATTAGTCATGGACACCGGGGAGCTGTTTTTT
V gene: TRBV6-5; clone size: once; J gene: TRBJ1-3; D gene: -; CDR3 protein: CASRRLNTIYF; CDR3 DNA: TGTGCCAGCAGGAGATTGAACACCATATATTTT
V gene: TRBV7-6; clone size: -; J gene: TRBJ2-1; D gene: TRBD2; CDR3 protein: CASSLTTFLAGGGNEQFF; CDR3 DNA: TGTGCCAGCAGCCTAACTACCTTCCTGGCGGGAGGTGGAAATGAGCAGTTCTTC
V gene: TRBV5-4; clone size: -; J gene: TRBJ1-1; D gene: TRBD1; CDR3 protein: CASSLGAGGLTEAFF; CDR3 DNA: TGTGCCAGCAGCTTGGGGGCAGGGGGCTTAACTGAAGCTTTCTTT
V gene: TRBV29-1; clone size: -; J gene: TRBJ1-3; D gene: -; CDR3 protein: CSVVEGSGNTIYF; CDR3 DNA: TGCAGCGTTGTGGAGGGCTCTGGAAACACCATATATTTT
V gene: TRBV12-3/TRBV12-4; clone size: -; J gene: TRBJ2-1; D gene: TRBD2; CDR3 protein: CASSLYGLARQFF; CDR3 DNA: TGTGCCAGCAGTTTATACGGACTAGCGAGGCAGTTCTTC
V gene: TRBV7-6; clone size: -; J gene: TRBJ1-4; D gene: TRBD1; CDR3 protein: CASSLVTGTGVGSEKLFF; CDR3 DNA: TGTGCCAGCAGCTTGGTGACCGGGACAGGGGTTGGGTCTGAAAAACTGTTTTTT
V gene: TRBV4-1; clone size: few; J gene: TRBJ2-1; D gene: TRBD1; CDR3 protein: CASSQFSAGGIGGEQFF; CDR3 DNA: TGCGCCAGCAGCCAATTCTCGGCAGGGGGCATCGGCGGTGAGCAGTTCTTC
V gene: TRBV10-1; clone size: -; J gene: TRBJ1-1; D gene: -; CDR3 protein: CASSGGGKAFF; CDR3 DNA: TGCGCCAGCAGTGGGGGGGGCAAAGCTTTCTTT
V gene: TRBV19; clone size: -; J gene: TRBJ2-1; D gene: -; CDR3 protein: CASSIGSIPSSYNEQFF; CDR3 DNA: TGTGCCAGTAGTATAGGATCGATCCCTAGCTCCTACAATGAGCAGTTCTTC
V gene: TRBV13; clone size: -; J gene: TRBJ2-5; D gene: -; CDR3 protein: CASSLSEGVQYF; CDR3 DNA: TGTGCCAGCAGCTTATCAGAGGGGGTCCAGTACTTC